These 24 T cell receptor beta chains were all obtained from the same sample, sequenced in a study of T cells in Graves' hyperthyroidism and ophthalmopathy. From RNA transcripts, TCR beta CDR3 regions were amplified. First-round RT-PCR of the TCR CDR3 relied on the HTBI primer set. TCRdb processed the multiplex PCR reads anew with MiXCR; each CDR3 protein has one entry. The data hold approximately 870,000 distinct CDR3 sequences, with around 38% observed a single time. Sequences were obtained from blood. The receptors were gathered from a man aged 18 to 30 with Graves' hyperthyroidism.

This clonotype was observed a single time. This may arise from a read error, as a much more abundant clone is one base away. This sequence joins TRBV25-1 and TRBJ2-5, with D possibly matching TRBD1 (5 bases). The V gene's germline CDR1 is MGHDK and CDR2 SYGVNS. The V gene lost 6 bases and the J gene lost 0 bases, with 8 bases spanning the gap. The CDR3 sequence is 13 residues long. CDR3 region: CASRGENQETQYF. CDR3 DNA sequence: TGTGCCAGCAGAGGGGAAAACCAAGAGACCCAGTACTTC.

This clonotype was detected a few times. The chain carries TRBV5-1 and TRBJ1-3; 8 bases fit TRBD1. Germline lookup yields CDR1 SGHRS and CDR2 YFSETQ. With 0 bases clipped from V and 8 bases from J, the junction kept 4 bases outside the gene matches. CDR3 length: 14 amino acids. CDR3 protein: CASSLGQGSDTIYF. The CDR3 DNA sequence: TGCGCCAGCAGCTTGGGACAGGGGTCGGACACCATATATTTT.

This rearrangement joins TRBV15 to TRBJ1-2, with D possibly TRBD1 on 5 matching bases. V lost 5 bases and J 8 bases, leaving 18 bases between the germline ends. The length of the CDR3 is 14 residues. From germline, CDR1 is LNHNV and CDR2 YYDKDF (reference sequence). The CDR3: CATSPTPGRGGYTF. In DNA form, the CDR3 reads TGTGCCACCAGCCCTACTCCAGGGAGGGGCGGCTACACCTTC.

This chain links TRBV7-2 with TRBJ2-6; tentatively, D is TRBD1 or TRBD2 (7 bases each). Germline CDR1 SGHTA, CDR2 FQGNSA. Deletions cut 4 bases from V and 3 bases from J, with 16 bases between. The CDR3 has 17 residues. In DNA form, the CDR3 reads TGTGCCAGCAGCTCTATGGGAGGGGGCGGTGGGGCCAACGTCCTGACTTTC. Translating gives CASSSMGGGGGANVLTF.

The chain is built from TRBV4-1 and TRBJ2-7; maybe TRBD2 (6 bases). The CDR3 length is 14 residues. Germline V gene sequence: CDR1 MGHRA, CDR2 YSYEKL. Trimming pared 10 bases from V and 2 bases from J, leaving 18 bases between. The CDR3 protein is CATSRRDVPYEQYF. The CDR3 coding sequence is TGCGCCACCAGTCGGAGGGACGTCCCCTACGAGCAGTACTTC.

The chain combines TRBV10-3 with TRBJ2-7; no clear D gene. Germline values: CDR1 ENHRY, CDR2 SYGVKD. The CDR3 has 11 amino acids. V was cut by 11 bases and J by 7 bases, with 15 bases left in between. The CDR3 protein is CASYNLGEQYF. The CDR3 DNA sequence: TGTGCCTCCTACAACCTGGGAGAGCAGTACTTC.

Worth noting for this clonotype: Being one base from a much bigger clone, this may be a read error. The gene calls are TRBV25-1 and TRBJ2-3; D is unresolved. The CDR3 sequence is 14 residues long. Trimming removed 4 bases from V and 1 base from J, with 9 bases in between. Germline V gene lookup returns CDR1 MGHDK and CDR2 SYGVNS. The CDR3 sequence is CASSGAGRTDTQYF. Written as DNA, the CDR3 is TGTGCCAGCAGTGGTGCAGGCCGCACAGATACGCAGTATTTT.

This clonotype has a handful of counts. V and J are TRBV7-8 and TRBJ2-7; 9 nucleotides align to TRBD2. The CDR3 contains 17 residues. V was clipped by 2 bases and J by 9 bases; unmatched bases: 17. Germline V lookup: CDR1 SGHVS, CDR2 FQNEAQ. This CDR3 is CASSLRGAGGDPKGQYF. The CDR3 nucleotides are TGTGCCAGCAGCTTAAGGGGAGCGGGGGGCGACCCCAAGGGGCAGTACTTC.

The chain recombines TRBV2 with TRBJ2-7; TRBD2 matches 11 bases. Germline CDR1 SNHLY, CDR2 FYNNEI. V was clipped by 11 bases and J by 7 bases; unmatched bases: 13. The CDR3 covers 14 residues. The CDR3 protein is CACTGTSGPLEQYF. The DNA for the CDR3 is TGTGCCTGCACCGGGACTAGCGGTCCCCTTGAGCAGTACTTC.

A few counts support this clonotype. The V and J genes are TRBV7-2 and TRBJ1-4; possibly TRBD1 for D (5 bases). Trimming took 1 base from V and 10 from J, leaving 10 bases between them. CDR1 is SGHTA, CDR2 FQGNSA, per germline. This CDR3 is built from 13 residues. CDR3 DNA sequence: TGTGCCAGCAGCTTAGAGGGGTGGGGAAAACTGTTTTTT. This codes for CASSLEGWGKLFF.

This clonotype was counted a few times. V and J are TRBV12-3 or TRBV12-4 and TRBJ1-1, with D tentatively TRBD1 (5 bases). CDR3 length equals 14 residues. V gave up 6 bases and J gave up 0 bases, with 11 bases separating them. This CDR3 is CASSWGGVNTEAFF. The CDR3 DNA reads as TGTGCCAGCAGCTGGGGAGGGGTGAACACTGAAGCTTTCTTT.

The chain joins TRBV25-1 to TRBJ2-7; possible D gene TRBD2, 5 bases. The J call may be mistaken, given a closer DNA end match to TRBJ2-1. There are 17 residues in the CDR3. Looked up from germline, CDR1 is MGHDK and CDR2 is SYGVNS. CDR3 in amino acids: CASSESRAVSTGNEQFF. The CDR3 DNA sequence: TGTGCCAGCAGTGAATCTAGGGCGGTATCGACGGGGAATGAGCAGTTCTTC.

J is TRBJ2-2 and V is TRBV7-9; D assignment may be TRBD1 or TRBD2 (6 bases each). Trimming removed 4 bases at V and 7 bases at J, with 13 bases between. Germline lookup yields CDR1 SEHNR and CDR2 FQNEAQ (reference sequence). The CDR3 sequence is 14 residues long. The CDR3 DNA follows: TGTGCCAGCAGCTCCGTAGGGGGGCTCGGGGAGCTGTTTTTT. It encodes CASSSVGGLGELFF. Full variable domain (rest looked up from reference TRBV7-9 and TRBJ2-2): DTGVSQNPRHKITKRGQNVTFRCDPISEHNRLYWYRQTLGQGPEFLTYFQNEAQLEKSRLLSDRFSAERPKGSFSTLEIQRTEQGDSAMYLCASSSVGGLGELFFGEGSRLTVL.

The rearrangement links TRBV29-1 to TRBJ2-5; weak D call: TRBD1 (6 bases). CDR1 and CDR2 from the germline V gene are SQVTM and ANQGSEA. The CDR3 spans 12 residues. The CDR3 sequence is CRLTGFGETQYF. DNA of the CDR3: TGCAGGCTCACAGGGTTCGGGGAGACCCAGTACTTC.

This clonotype came up many times. The chain combines TRBV2 with TRBJ1-1, with D possibly matching TRBD1 (5 bases). Looked up from germline, CDR1 is SNHLY and CDR2 is FYNNEI. The CDR3 contains 15 residues. Between the trimmed V and J ends, which lost 2 bases and 0 bases, there was a span of 10 bases. The CDR3 nucleotides are TGTGCCAGCAGTGAACAGGGCAGGGTGAACACTGAAGCTTTCTTT. It is translated as CASSEQGRVNTEAFF. The full variable domain, rest sourced from reference TRBV2 and TRBJ1-1, is EPEVTQTPSHQVTQMGQEVILRCVPISNHLYFYWYRQILGQKVEFLVSFYNNEISEKSEIFDDQFSVERPDGSNFTLKIRSTKLEDSAMYFCASSEQGRVNTEAFFGQGTRLTVV.

This chain uses TRBV29-1 with TRBJ2-6; a weak D match, TRBD1 (6 bases). V lost 7 bases and J 11 bases, leaving 12 bases between the germline ends. The CDR3 is 11 amino acids. Germline CDR1 is SQVTM and CDR2 is ANQGSEA. The CDR3 coding sequence is TGCAGCGCCCAGGGGATCTACGTCCTGACTTTC. Amino acids: CSAQGIYVLTF.

This clonotype was recorded many times. The V and J genes are TRBV9 and TRBJ2-6, with D perhaps matching TRBD2 (5 bases). The CDR3 is made up of 15 amino acids. V was clipped by 4 bases and J by 1 base, with 9 bases between them. Germline assignment: CDR1 SGDLS and CDR2 YYNGEE. CDR3 coding DNA: TGTGCCAGCAGCACCAGCGGTTCTGGGGCCAACGTCCTGACTTTC. The encoded protein is CASSTSGSGANVLTF. The variable domain in full, with the rest retrieved from reference TRBV9 and TRBJ2-6, is DSGVTQTPKHLITATGQRVTLRCSPRSGDLSVYWYQQSLDQGLQFLIQYYNGEERAKGNILERFSAQQFPDLHSELNLSSLELGDSALYFCASSTSGSGANVLTFGAGSRLTVL.

This clonotype was recorded at least ten times. The chain couples TRBV10-3 to TRBJ2-2; 8 bases map to TRBD1. This CDR3 is built from 16 residues. The V segment lost 7 bases and the J segment 3 bases; nucleotides outside the gene matches: 10. Germline V gene data show CDR1 as ENHRY and CDR2 as SYGVKD. The CDR3 DNA is TGTGCCATCACTGCGGACAGGGCGCTAGACACCGGGGAGCTGTTTTTT. It is translated as CAITADRALDTGELFF.

This clonotype occurred many times. This chain links TRBV29-1 with TRBJ1-2, with no clear D. This CDR3 is built from 12 residues. V lost 4 bases to trimming and J lost 5 bases, with 11 bases between them. In germline, CDR1 is SQVTM, CDR2 ANQGSEA. DNA for the CDR3: TGCAGCGTTGGGCGGGATAGGTATGGCTACACCTTC. Translation gives CSVGRDRYGYTF.

This chain uses TRBV7-2 with TRBJ1-5; no clear D. In germline, CDR1 is SGHTA, CDR2 FQGNSA. V lost 4 bases and J 0 bases, leaving 22 bases between the germline ends. CDR3 length: 19 amino acids. This CDR3 is CASSSTSGRVWISNQPQHF. The CDR3 DNA reads TGTGCCAGCAGCTCGACTAGCGGGAGGGTTTGGATTAGCAATCAGCCCCAGCATTTT.

There are a few counts of this clonotype. J is TRBJ2-2 and V is TRBV19, with unresolved D. This CDR3 has 15 residues. CDR1 and CDR2 from the germline V gene are LNHDA and SQIVND (reference sequence). Trimming pared 1 base from V and 2 bases from J, leaving 8 bases between. The CDR3 nucleotides read TGTGCCAGTAGTATAGCGGGCCTTAACACCGGGGAGCTGTTTTTT. This codes for CASSIAGLNTGELFF.

V is TRBV9 and J is TRBJ1-3; D is ambiguous. The germline CDR1 and CDR2 sequences are SGDLS and YYNGEE. This CDR3 is built from 12 residues. The ends were cut back, 1 base at V and 6 bases at J, with 5 bases in the middle. The CDR3 spells CASSVHANTIYF. The CDR3 DNA is TGTGCCAGCAGCGTACACGCAAACACCATATATTTT.

Ten or more counts support this clonotype. This chain uses TRBV7-9 with TRBJ1-1, with 10 bases matching TRBD1. With 4 bases clipped from V and 6 bases from J, the junction kept 5 bases outside the gene matches. Germline V gene sequence: CDR1 SEHNR, CDR2 FQNEAQ (reference sequence). This CDR3 region has 14 residues. The chain's CDR3 is CASSSGQGEAEAFF. CDR3 DNA sequence: TGTGCCAGCAGCTCAGGACAGGGGGAGGCTGAAGCTTTCTTT.

The chain has TRBV29-1 and TRBJ1-1; TRBD1 agrees at 8 bases. The CDR3 consists of 11 residues. Trimming removed 4 bases from V and 8 bases from J; junction bases left unmatched: 3. Germline CDR1 SQVTM, CDR2 ANQGSEA. CDR3 sequence reads: CSVGDRGEAFF. The CDR3 nucleotides are TGCAGCGTTGGTGACAGGGGCGAAGCTTTCTTT.